These 2 T cell receptor beta chains came from one sample sequenced in a study of T-cell memory formation after mild COVID-19. TCRdb ran MiXCR on the 5' RACE reads and lists one entry per CDR3 protein. This sample has around 300,000 distinct CDR3 sequences; 13% occur once, and the top ten carry about a fifth. The sequencing sample was made of PBMCs or a T cell subset sorted from them (not recorded which). The receptors shown here come from a young man who had mild COVID-19 (a few samples of this study predate the infection). Cell type and time point are not known.

The chain combines TRBV5-1 with TRBJ1-6, with D unresolved. V was trimmed by 0 bases and J by 6 bases, leaving 13 bases between them. The germline V gene has CDR1 SGHRS and CDR2 YFSETQ. The CDR3 contains 16 residues. This CDR3 is CASSLDVRQLNSPLHF. The CDR3 DNA sequence: TGCGCCAGCAGCTTGGACGTCAGGCAACTTAATTCACCCCTCCACTTT.

The chain employs TRBV6-1 and TRBJ2-5; 10 nucleotides align to TRBD1. V was clipped by 4 bases and J by 3 bases; unmatched bases: 8. The CDR3 length is 16 residues. The germline gives CDR1 MNHNS, CDR2 SASEGT. CDR3 sequence: CASSATDGTGEETQYF. DNA of the CDR3: TGTGCCAGCAGTGCAACCGACGGGACAGGGGAAGAGACCCAGTACTTC.